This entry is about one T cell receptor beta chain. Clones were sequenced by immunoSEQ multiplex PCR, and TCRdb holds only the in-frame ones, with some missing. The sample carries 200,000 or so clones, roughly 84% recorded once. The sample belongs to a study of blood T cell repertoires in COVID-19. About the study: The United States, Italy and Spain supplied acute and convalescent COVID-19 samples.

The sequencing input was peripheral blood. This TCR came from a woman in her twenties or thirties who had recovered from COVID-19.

The CDR3 protein is CATSDLTGTLNTGELFF. As DNA, the CDR3 is TGTGCCACCAGTGATTTGACCGGGACACTGAACACCGGGGAGCTGTTTTTT. The chain carries TRBV24-1 and TRBJ2-2; a possible D gene is TRBD1 (6 bases). CDR3 length: 17 residues. Germline lookup yields CDR1 KGHDR and CDR2 SFDVKD. Trimming took 0 bases from V and 1 from J, leaving 11 bases between them.